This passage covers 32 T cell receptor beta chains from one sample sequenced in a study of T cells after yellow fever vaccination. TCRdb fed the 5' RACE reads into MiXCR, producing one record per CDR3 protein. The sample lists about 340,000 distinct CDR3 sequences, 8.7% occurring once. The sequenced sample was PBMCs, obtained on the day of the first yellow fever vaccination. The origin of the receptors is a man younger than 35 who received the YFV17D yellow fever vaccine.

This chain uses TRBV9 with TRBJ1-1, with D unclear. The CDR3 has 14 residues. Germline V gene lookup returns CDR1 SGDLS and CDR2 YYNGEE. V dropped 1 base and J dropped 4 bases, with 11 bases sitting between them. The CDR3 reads CASSVLGILTEAFF. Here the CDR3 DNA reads TGTGCCAGCAGCGTATTAGGGATTCTCACTGAAGCTTTCTTT.

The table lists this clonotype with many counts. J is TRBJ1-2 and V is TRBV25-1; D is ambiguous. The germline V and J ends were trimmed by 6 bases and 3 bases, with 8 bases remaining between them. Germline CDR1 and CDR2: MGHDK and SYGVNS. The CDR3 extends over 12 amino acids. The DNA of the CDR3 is TGTGCCAGCAGGGCATCCGACTATGGCTACACCTTC. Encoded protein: CASRASDYGYTF.

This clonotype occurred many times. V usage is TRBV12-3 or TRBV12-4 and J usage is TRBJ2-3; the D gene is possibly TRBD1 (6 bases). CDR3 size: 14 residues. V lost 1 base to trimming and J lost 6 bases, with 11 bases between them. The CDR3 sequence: CASSLGGPADTQYF. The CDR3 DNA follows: TGTGCCAGCAGTTTAGGGGGGCCTGCGGATACGCAGTATTTT.

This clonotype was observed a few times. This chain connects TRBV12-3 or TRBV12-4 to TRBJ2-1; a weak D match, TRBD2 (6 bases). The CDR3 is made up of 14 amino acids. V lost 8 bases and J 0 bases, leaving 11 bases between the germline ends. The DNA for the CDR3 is TGTGCCAGCCGCGGGGAAAGCTCCTACAATGAGCAGTTCTTC. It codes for CASRGESSYNEQFF.

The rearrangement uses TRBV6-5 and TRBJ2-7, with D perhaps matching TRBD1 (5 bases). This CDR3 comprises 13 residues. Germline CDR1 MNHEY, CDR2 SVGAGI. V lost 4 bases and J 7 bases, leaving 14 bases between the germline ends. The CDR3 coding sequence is TGTGCCAGCAGTTCTGCGGCAGGGTGGGAGCAGTACTTC. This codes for CASSSAAGWEQYF.

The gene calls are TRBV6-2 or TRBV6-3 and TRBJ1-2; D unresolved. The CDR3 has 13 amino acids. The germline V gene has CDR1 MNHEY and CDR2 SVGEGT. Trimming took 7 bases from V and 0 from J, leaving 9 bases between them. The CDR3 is CASKQGPNYGYTF. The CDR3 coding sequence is TGTGCCAGCAAACAAGGCCCTAACTATGGCTACACCTTC.

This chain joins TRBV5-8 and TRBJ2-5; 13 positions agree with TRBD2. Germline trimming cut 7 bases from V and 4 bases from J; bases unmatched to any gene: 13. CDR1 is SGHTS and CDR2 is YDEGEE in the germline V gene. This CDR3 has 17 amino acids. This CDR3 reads CASQNGLAGARGETQYF. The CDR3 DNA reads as TGTGCCAGCCAAAACGGACTAGCGGGGGCCAGAGGAGAGACCCAGTACTTC.

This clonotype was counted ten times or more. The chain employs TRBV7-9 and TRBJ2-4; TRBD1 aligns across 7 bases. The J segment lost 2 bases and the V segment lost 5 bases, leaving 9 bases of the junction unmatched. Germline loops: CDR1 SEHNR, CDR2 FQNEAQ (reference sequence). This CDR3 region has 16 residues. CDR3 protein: CASSHGQVLTKNIQYF. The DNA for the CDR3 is TGTGCCAGCAGCCACGGACAGGTCCTAACCAAAAACATTCAGTACTTC.

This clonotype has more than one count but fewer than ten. CDR3 loop: CASSPLRDTQYF. The CDR3 DNA sequence: TGTGCCAGCAGCCCGTTGAGGGATACGCAGTATTTT. The rearrangement joins TRBV5-5 to TRBJ2-3; D remains ambiguous. This CDR3 comprises 12 residues. Trimming took 4 bases from V and 6 from J, leaving 9 bases between them. Germline-derived CDR1 and CDR2 are SGHKS and YYEKEE (reference sequence). Drawing the rest from reference TRBV5-5 and TRBJ2-3, the complete variable domain is DAGVTQSPTHLIKTRGQQVTLRCSPISGHKSVSWYQQVLGQGPQFIFQYYEKEERGRGNFPDRFSARQFPNYSSELNVNALLLGDSALYLCASSPLRDTQYFGPGTRLTVL.

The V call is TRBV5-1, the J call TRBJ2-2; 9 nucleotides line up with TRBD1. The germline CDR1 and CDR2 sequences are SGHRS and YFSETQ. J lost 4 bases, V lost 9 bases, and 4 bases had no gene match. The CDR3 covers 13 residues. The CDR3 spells CATTGGPTGELFF. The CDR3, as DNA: TGCGCCACCACAGGGGGCCCCACCGGGGAGCTGTTTTTT.

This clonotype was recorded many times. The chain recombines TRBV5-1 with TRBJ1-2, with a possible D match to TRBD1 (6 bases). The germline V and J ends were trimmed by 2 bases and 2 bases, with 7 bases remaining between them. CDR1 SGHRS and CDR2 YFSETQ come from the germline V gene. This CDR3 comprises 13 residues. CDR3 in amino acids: CASSFTGNYGYTF. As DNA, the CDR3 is TGCGCCAGCAGCTTTACAGGGAACTATGGCTACACCTTC.

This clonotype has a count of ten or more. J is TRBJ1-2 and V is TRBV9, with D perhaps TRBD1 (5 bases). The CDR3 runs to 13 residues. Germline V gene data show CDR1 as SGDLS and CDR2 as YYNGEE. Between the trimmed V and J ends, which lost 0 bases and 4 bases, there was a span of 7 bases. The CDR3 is CASSVAGTYGYTF. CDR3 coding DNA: TGTGCCAGCAGCGTAGCAGGGACCTATGGCTACACCTTC.

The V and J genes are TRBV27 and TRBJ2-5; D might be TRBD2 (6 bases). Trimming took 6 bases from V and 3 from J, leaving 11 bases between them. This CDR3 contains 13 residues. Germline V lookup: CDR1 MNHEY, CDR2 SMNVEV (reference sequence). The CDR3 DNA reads TGTGCCAGCAGGCTGGGACTGAAAGAGACCCAGTACTTC. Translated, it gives CASRLGLKETQYF.

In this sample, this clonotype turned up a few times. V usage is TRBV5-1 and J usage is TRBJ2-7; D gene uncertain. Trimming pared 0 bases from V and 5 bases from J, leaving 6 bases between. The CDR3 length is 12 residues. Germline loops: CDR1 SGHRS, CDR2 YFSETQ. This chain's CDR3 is CASSLGGDEQYF. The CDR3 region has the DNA TGCGCCAGCAGCTTGGGCGGAGACGAGCAGTACTTC.

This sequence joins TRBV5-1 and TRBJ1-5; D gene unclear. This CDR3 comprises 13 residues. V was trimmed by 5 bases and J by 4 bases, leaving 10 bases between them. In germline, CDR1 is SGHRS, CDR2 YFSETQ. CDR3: CASSRTPNQPQHF. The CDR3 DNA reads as TGCGCCAGCAGTAGGACTCCAAATCAGCCCCAGCATTTT.

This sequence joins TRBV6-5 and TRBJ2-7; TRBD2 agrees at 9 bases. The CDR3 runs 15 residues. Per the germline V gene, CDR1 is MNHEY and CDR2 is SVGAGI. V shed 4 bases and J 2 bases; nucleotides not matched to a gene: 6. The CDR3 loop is CASSFGLAGTYEQYF. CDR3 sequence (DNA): TGTGCCAGCAGTTTCGGGCTAGCGGGGACCTACGAGCAGTACTTC.

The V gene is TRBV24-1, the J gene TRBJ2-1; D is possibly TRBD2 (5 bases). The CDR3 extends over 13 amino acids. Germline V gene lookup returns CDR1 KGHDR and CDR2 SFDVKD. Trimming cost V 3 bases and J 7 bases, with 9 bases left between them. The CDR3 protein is CATSDPTGNEQFF. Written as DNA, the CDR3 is TGTGCCACCAGTGATCCGACGGGGAATGAGCAGTTCTTC.

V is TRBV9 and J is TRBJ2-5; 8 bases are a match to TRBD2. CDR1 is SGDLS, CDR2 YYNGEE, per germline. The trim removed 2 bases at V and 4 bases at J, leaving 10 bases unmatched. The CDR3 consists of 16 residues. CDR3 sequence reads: CASSVAGGRSPETQYF. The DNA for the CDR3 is TGTGCCAGCAGCGTGGCGGGAGGCCGATCTCCAGAGACCCAGTACTTC. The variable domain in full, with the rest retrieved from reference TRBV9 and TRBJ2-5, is DSGVTQTPKHLITATGQRVTLRCSPRSGDLSVYWYQQSLDQGLQFLIQYYNGEERAKGNILERFSAQQFPDLHSELNLSSLELGDSALYFCASSVAGGRSPETQYFGPGTRLLVL.

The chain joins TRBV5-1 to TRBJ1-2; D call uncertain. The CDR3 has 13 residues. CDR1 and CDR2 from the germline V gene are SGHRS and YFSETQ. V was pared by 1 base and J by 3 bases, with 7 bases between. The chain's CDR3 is CASSLNGYYGYTF. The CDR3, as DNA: TGCGCCAGCAGCTTGAACGGTTACTATGGCTACACCTTC.

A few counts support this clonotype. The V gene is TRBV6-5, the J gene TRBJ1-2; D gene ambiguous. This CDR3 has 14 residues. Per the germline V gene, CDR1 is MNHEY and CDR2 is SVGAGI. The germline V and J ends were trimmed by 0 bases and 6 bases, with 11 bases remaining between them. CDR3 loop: CASSYSRRTDGYTF. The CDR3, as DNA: TGTGCCAGCAGTTACTCGAGGAGGACCGATGGCTACACCTTC.

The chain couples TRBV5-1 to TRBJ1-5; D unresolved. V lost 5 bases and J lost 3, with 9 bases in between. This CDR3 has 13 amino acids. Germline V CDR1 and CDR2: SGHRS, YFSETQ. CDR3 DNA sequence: TGCGCCAGCAGAATGGAACCCAATCAGCCCCAGCATTTT. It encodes CASRMEPNQPQHF.

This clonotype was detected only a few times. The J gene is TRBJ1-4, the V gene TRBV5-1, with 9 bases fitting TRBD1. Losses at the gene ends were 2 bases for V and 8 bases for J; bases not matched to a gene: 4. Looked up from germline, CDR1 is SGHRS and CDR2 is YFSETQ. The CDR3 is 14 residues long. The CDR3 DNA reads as TGCGCCAGCAGCTTCGGACAGGGGCAAGAAAAACTGTTTTTT. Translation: CASSFGQGQEKLFF.

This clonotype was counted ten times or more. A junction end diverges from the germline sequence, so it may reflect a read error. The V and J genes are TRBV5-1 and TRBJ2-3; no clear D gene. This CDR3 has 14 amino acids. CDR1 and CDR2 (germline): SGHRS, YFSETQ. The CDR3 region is CASSLAPGTDTQYF. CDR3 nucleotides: TGTGCCAGCAGCTTAGCCCCCGGAACGGATACGCAGTATTTT.

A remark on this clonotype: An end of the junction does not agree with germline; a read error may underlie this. The CDR3 DNA follows: TGTGCTAGCAGCTCCGCAGGGAGGTGGGAGACCCAGTACTTC. Translation gives CASSSAGRWETQYF. V gene TRBV7-7 combines with J gene TRBJ2-5; TRBD2 might be the D (6 bases). The CDR3 is made up of 14 amino acids. The germline gives CDR1 SSHAT, CDR2 FNYEAQ (reference sequence).

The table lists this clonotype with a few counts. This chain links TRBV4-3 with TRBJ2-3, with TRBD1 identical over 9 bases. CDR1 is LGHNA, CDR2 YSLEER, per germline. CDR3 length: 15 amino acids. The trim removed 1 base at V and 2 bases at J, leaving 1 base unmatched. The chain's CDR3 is CASSQGQGDTDTQYF. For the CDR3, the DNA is TGCGCCAGCAGCCAAGGACAGGGGGACACAGATACGCAGTATTTT.

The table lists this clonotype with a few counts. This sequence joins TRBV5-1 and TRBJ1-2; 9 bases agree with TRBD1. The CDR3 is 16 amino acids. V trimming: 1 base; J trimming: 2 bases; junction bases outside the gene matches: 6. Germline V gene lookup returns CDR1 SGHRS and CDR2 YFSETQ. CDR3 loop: CASSLTQGAWNYGYTF. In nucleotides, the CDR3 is TGCGCCAGCAGCTTGACACAGGGGGCCTGGAACTATGGCTACACCTTC.

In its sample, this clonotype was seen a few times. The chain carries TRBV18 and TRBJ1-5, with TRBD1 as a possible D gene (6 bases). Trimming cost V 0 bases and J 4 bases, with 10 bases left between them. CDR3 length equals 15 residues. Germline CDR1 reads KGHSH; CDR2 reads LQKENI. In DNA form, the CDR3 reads TGTGCCAGCTCACCACCGGGGGGGCCTAATCAGCCCCAGCATTTT. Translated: CASSPPGGPNQPQHF.

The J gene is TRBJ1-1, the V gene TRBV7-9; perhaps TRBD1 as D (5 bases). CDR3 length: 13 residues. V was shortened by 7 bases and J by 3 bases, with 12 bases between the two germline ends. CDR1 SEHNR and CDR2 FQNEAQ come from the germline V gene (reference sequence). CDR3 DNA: TGTGCCAGCAACACAGGAATCTACACTGAAGCTTTCTTT. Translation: CASNTGIYTEAFF.

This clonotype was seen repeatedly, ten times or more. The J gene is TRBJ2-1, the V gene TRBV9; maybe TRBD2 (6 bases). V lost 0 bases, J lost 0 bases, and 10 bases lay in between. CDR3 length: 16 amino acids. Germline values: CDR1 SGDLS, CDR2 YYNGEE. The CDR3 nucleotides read TGTGCCAGCAGCGTAGTTCGGGGGAGCTCCTACAATGAGCAGTTCTTC. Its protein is CASSVVRGSSYNEQFF.

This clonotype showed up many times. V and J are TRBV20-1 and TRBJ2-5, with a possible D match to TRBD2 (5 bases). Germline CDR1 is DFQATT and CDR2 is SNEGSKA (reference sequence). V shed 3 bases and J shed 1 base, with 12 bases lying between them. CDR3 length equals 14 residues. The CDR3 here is CSASGVWGQETQYF. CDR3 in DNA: TGCAGTGCTAGCGGGGTTTGGGGCCAAGAGACCCAGTACTTC.

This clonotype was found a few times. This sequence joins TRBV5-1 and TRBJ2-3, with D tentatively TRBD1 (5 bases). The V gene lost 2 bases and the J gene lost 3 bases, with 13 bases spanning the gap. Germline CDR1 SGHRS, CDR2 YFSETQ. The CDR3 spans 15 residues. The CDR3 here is CASSFTGRATDTQYF. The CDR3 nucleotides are TGCGCCAGCAGCTTCACAGGCCGGGCGACAGATACGCAGTATTTT.

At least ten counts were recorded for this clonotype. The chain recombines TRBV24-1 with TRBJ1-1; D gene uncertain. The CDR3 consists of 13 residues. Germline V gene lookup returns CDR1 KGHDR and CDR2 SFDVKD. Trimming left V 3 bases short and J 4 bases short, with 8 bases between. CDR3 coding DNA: TGTGCCACCAGTGATGCCGGATTCACTGAAGCTTTCTTT. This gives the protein CATSDAGFTEAFF.